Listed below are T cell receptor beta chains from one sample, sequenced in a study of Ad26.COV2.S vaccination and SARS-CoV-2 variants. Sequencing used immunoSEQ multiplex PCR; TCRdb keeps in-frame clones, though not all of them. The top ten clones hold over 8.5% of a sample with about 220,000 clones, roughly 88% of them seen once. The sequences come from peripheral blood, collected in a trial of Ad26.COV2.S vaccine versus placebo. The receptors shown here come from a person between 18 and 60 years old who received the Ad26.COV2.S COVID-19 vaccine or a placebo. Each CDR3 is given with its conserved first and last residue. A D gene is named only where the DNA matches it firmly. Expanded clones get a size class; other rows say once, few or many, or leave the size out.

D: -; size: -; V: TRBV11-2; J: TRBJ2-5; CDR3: CASSLVPEGTETQYF; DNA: TGTGCCAGCAGCTTAGTACCGGAAGGAACAGAGACCCAGTACTTC
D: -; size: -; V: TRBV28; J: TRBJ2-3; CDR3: CASTPRRGSTDTQYF; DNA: TGTGCCAGCACCCCACGTCGCGGGAGCACAGATACGCAGTATTTT
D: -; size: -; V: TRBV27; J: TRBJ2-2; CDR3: CASSQGTWTRANTGELFF; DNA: TGTGCCAGCAGTCAAGGGACCTGGACGCGGGCGAACACCGGGGAGCTGTTTTTT
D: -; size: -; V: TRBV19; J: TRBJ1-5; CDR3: CATTGHSVNQPQHF; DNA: TGTGCCACTACGGGACATTCGGTCAATCAGCCCCAGCATTTT
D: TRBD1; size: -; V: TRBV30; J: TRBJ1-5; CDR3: CAWSAGQGLYQPQHF; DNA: TGTGCCTGGAGCGCGGGACAGGGATTGTATCAGCCCCAGCATTTT
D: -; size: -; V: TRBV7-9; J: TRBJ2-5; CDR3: CASTSGLESFETQYF; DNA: TGTGCCAGCACATCGGGACTGGAATCTTTTGAGACCCAGTACTTC
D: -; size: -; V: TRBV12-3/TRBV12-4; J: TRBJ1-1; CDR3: CASSRHVNTEAFF; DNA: TGTGCCAGCAGTCGACACGTGAACACTGAAGCTTTCTTT
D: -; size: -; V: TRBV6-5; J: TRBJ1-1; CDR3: CASSKPVDTEAFF; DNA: TGTGCCAGCAGTAAACCGGTGGACACTGAAGCTTTCTTT
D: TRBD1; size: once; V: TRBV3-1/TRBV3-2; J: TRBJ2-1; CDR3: CASSHGTGGSSYNEQFF; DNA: TGTGCCAGCAGCCACGGGACAGGGGGGAGCTCCTACAATGAGCAGTTCTTC
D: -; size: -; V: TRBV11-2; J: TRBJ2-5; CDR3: CASSYGTHQETQYF; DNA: TGTGCCAGCAGTTACGGGACACATCAAGAGACCCAGTACTTC
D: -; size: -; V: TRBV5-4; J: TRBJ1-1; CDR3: CASSPPGSNTEAFF; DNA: TGTGCCAGCAGCCCACCAGGGTCGAACACTGAAGCTTTCTTT
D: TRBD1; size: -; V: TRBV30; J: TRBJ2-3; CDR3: CARARGTGQLDTQYF; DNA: TGTGCCCGCGCCCGGGGGACAGGGCAACTGGATACGCAGTATTTT
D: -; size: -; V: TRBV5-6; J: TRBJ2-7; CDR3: CASSSWGGWEQYF; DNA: TGTGCCAGCAGCTCCTGGGGGGGCTGGGAGCAGTACTTC
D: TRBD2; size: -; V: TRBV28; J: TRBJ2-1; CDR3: CASSMSGVAYNEQFF; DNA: TGTGCCAGCAGTATGAGCGGGGTTGCCTACAATGAGCAGTTCTTC
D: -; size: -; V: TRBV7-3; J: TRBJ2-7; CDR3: CASSFGGGDEQYF; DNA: TGTGCCAGCAGCTTCGGGGGAGGCGACGAGCAGTACTTC
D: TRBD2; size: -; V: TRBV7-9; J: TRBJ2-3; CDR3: CASSSGTTHTDTQYF; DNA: TGTGCCAGCAGCTCCGGGACTACACACACAGATACGCAGTATTTT
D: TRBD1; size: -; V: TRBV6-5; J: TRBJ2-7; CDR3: CASSPDSGQGYEQYF; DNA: TGTGCCAGCAGTCCCGATTCGGGACAGGGTTACGAGCAGTACTTC
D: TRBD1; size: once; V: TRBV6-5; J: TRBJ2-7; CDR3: CASRETGNYEQYF; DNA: TGTGCCAGCAGGGAGACAGGGAACTACGAGCAGTACTTC
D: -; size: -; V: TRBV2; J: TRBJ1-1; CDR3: CASSGLGQFNTEAFF; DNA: TGTGCCAGCAGTGGTCTAGGGCAGTTTAACACTGAAGCTTTCTTT
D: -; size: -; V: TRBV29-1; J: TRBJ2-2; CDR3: CSVPLPTRGTEINTGELFF; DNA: TGCAGCGTTCCCCTTCCCACGCGGGGGACAGAAATAAACACCGGGGAGCTGTTTTTT
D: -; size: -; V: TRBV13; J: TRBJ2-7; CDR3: CASSSGQIAYEQYF; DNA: TGTGCCAGCAGCTCGGGACAAATCGCCTACGAGCAGTACTTC
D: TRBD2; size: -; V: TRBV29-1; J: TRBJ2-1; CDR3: CSVGTSGGYNEQFF; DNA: TGCAGCGTTGGGACTAGCGGGGGTTACAATGAGCAGTTCTTC
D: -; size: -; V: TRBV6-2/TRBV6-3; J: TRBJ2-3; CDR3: CASSYPPDTQYF; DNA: TGTGCCAGCAGTTACCCCCCAGATACGCAGTATTTT
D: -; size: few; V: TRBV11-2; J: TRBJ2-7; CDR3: CASSEGLGLRVEQYF; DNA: TGTGCCAGCAGCGAGGGATTGGGACTCCGGGTAGAGCAGTACTTC
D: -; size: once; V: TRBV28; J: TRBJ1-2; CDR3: CASSFPWGVLKNGYTF; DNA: TGTGCCAGCAGTTTCCCCTGGGGGGTGCTTAAAAATGGCTACACCTTC
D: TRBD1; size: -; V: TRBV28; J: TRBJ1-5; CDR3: CASSPWTGGGSNQPQHF; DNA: TGTGCCAGCAGCCCTTGGACAGGGGGCGGGAGCAATCAGCCCCAGCATTTT
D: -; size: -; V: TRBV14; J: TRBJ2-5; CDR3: CASSQVLGIQETQYF; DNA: TGTGCCAGCAGCCAAGTTTTAGGGATCCAAGAGACCCAGTACTTC
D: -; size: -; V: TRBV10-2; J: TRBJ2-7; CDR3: CASSETRVEQYF; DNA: TGCGCCAGCAGTGAGACAAGAGTCGAGCAGTACTTC
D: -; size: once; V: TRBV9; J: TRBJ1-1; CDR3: CASSLGTEVEAFF; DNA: TGTGCCAGCAGCCTTGGGACGGAAGTTGAAGCTTTCTTT
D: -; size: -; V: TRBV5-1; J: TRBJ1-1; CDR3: CASSFGGLGTSEAFF; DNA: TGCGCCAGCAGCTTTGGGGGGCTGGGGACTTCTGAAGCTTTCTTT
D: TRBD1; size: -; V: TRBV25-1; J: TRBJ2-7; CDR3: CASSGLWTGTYEQYF; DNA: TGTGCCAGCAGTGGTCTATGGACAGGGACCTACGAGCAGTACTTC
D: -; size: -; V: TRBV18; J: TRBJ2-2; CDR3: CASSPRPNTGELFF; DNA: TGTGCCAGCTCACCGAGACCCAACACCGGGGAGCTGTTTTTT
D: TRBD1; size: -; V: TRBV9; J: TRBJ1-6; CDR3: CASSGQGNSPLHF; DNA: TGTGCCAGCAGCGGACAGGGGAATTCACCCCTCCACTTT
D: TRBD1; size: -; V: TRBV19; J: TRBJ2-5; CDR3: CASSTPTGEETQYF; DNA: TGTGCCAGTAGTACCCCGACAGGGGAAGAGACCCAGTACTTC
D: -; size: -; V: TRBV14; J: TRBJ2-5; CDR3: CASSPTQRVQETQYF; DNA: TGTGCCAGCAGTCCAACACAAAGGGTCCAAGAGACCCAGTACTTC
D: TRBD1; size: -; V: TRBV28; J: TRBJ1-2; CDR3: CASSPRQGEGYGYTF; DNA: TGTGCCAGCAGTCCCCGACAGGGGGAAGGCTATGGCTACACCTTC
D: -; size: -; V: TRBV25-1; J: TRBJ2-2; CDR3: CASSESWRGNTGELFF; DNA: TGTGCCAGCAGTGAATCATGGCGAGGGAACACCGGGGAGCTGTTTTTT
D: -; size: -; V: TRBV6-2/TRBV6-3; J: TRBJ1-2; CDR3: CASSSRTATKNYGYTF; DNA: TGTGCCAGCAGCTCACGGACGGCGACTAAGAACTATGGCTACACCTTC
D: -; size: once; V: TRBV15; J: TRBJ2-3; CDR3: CATSPGTPPSTDTQYF; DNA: TGTGCCACCAGCCCCGGGACGCCACCTAGCACAGATACGCAGTATTTT
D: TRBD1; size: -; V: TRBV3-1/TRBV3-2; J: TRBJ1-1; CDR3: CASRRDREAFF; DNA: TGTGCCAGCAGAAGGGACAGAGAAGCTTTCTTT
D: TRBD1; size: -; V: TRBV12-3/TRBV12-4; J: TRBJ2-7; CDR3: CASSLTTGGEQYF; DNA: TGTGCCAGCAGTTTAACGACAGGGGGCGAGCAGTACTTC
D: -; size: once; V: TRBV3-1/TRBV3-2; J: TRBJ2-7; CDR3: CASSQDVGRPYEQYF; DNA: TGTGCCAGCAGCCAAGATGTGGGCAGACCCTACGAGCAGTACTTC
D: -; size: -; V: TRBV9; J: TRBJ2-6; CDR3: CASSVGSAHSGANVLTF; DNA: TGTGCCAGCAGCGTAGGTTCAGCCCACTCTGGGGCCAACGTCCTGACTTTC
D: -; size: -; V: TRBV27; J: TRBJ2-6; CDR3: CASSPQGSGANVLTF; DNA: TGTGCCAGCAGTCCCCAGGGCTCTGGGGCCAACGTCCTGACTTTC
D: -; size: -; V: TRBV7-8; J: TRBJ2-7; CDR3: CASSFPGQSSYEQYF; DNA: TGTGCCAGCAGCTTCCCGGGACAAAGCTCCTACGAGCAGTACTTC
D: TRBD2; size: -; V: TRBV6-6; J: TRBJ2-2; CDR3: CASKLAGGQDTGELFF; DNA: TGTGCCAGCAAATTAGCGGGGGGGCAGGACACCGGGGAGCTGTTTTTT
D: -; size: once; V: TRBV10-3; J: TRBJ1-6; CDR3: CAISEAASSYNSPLHF; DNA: TGTGCCATCAGTGAGGCGGCCAGCTCCTATAATTCACCCCTCCACTTT